The present TCR beta chain was sequenced within a study of CD8+CD57+ T cells in acquired aplastic anemia. Study details: DNA from sorted CD4+ and CD8+ cells averaged 3.2 ug. The study's findings and limits: With respect to CD8+ Simpson's diversity, patients and controls did not differ significantly. The number of CD8+ CDR3 sequences shared by patients and controls was fewer than 35.

Genomic DNA acted as the template from which TCR beta VDJ combination and CDR3 sequence profiling were carried out. From the reads, TCRdb called clonotypes with MiXCR, one entry per CDR3 protein. Among approximately 130,000 distinct CDR3 sequences listed, about 60% were seen once. Note on this clonotype: Its target is not known. No conserved phenylalanine or tryptophan is present at the end of the CDR3, so a read error is the likely explanation. Because the CDR3's place on the DNA is in doubt, the DNA is left out and the CDR3 is given as listed by TCRdb.

Before being chosen for sequencing, patients had shown CD8+CD57+ cell expansion by flow cytometry. Therapy had not been given to patients before blood sampling. The sample consisted of sorted CD4+, CD8+, or CD8+CD57+ T cells (not recorded which) from PBMCs. This receptor was taken from a human donor with aplastic anemia.

CDR3 residues: CASSIGSNTEAFL. This chain uses TRBV19 with TRBJ1-1. The CDR3 region is 13 residues in length, termini included. CDR1 LNHDA and CDR2 SQIVND come from the germline V gene (reference sequence).